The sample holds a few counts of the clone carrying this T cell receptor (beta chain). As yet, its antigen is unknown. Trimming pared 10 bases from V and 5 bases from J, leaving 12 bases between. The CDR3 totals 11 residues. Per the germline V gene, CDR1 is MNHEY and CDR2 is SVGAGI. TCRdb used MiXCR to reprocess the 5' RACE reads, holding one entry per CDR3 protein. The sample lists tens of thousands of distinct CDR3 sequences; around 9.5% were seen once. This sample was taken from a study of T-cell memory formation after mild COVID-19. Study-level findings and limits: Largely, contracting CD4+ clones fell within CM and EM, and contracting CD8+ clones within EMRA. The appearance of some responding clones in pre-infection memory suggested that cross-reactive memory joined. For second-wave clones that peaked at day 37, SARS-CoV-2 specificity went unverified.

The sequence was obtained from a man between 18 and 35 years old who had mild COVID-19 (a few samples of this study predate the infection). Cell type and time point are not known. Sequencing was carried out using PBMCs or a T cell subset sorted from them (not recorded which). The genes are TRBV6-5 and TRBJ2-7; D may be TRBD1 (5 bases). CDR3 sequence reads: CATDSHHEQYF. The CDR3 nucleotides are TGTGCCACCGACAGTCACCACGAGCAGTACTTC.